A selection of T cell receptor beta chains follows, all from one sample in a study of regulatory T cells in long-lasting Graves disease. TCRdb fed the multiplex PCR reads into MiXCR, producing one record per CDR3 protein. This table has approximately 560,000 distinct CDR3 sequences, about 15% appearing once. The same specimen was also included in a second study, on T cells in Graves' hyperthyroidism and ophthalmopathy.

Sequences were derived from peripheral blood mononuclear cells (PBMCs), sampled at new diagnosis, from a patient treated with antithyroid drugs. These receptors all come from a man younger than 35 with Graves disease. Each CDR3 is given with its conserved first and last residue. The order of the fields is D gene, J gene, V gene, CDR3 protein. A D gene is named only where the DNA matches it firmly.

.,TRBJ2-7,TRBV27,CASSLWGERGYEQYF
TRBD2,TRBJ2-7,TRBV7-9,CASSLTAGGPVGEQYF
TRBD1,TRBJ1-2,TRBV6-2/TRBV6-3,CASREGARLEGYTF
.,TRBJ2-5,TRBV7-9,CASSLGDHSRGFQETQYF
.,TRBJ2-1,TRBV28,CASITLLGENEQFF
.,TRBJ2-3,TRBV9,CASSVVASGTDTQYF
.,TRBJ1-5,TRBV6-1,CASNARGAANQPQHF
.,TRBJ2-7,TRBV7-2,CASSLAIVASQGYEQYF
TRBD1,TRBJ1-5,TRBV6-2/TRBV6-3,CASSRTGGNQPQHF
.,TRBJ2-3,TRBV19,CASSEYQGTDTQYF
.,TRBJ2-1,TRBV20-1,CSASPIQAADNEQFF
TRBD1,TRBJ1-5,TRBV27,CASSLQGTNQPQHF
.,TRBJ1-5,TRBV7-9,CASSAGAYSNQPQHF
TRBD1,TRBJ2-6,TRBV28,CASSPGTGRSGANVLTF
.,TRBJ1-4,TRBV7-8,CASSPQMDSTNEKLFF
.,TRBJ2-1,TRBV6-1,CASTLGRGRWNEQFF
.,TRBJ2-7,TRBV20-1,CSTSSGAYEQYF
TRBD1,TRBJ1-3,TRBV6-1,CASRRTGDSGNTIYF
.,TRBJ2-2,TRBV5-8,CASPGQTGELFF
TRBD2,TRBJ2-7,TRBV7-2,CASSSRLAGASEQYF
.,TRBJ1-5,TRBV2,CASTHSSERVSQPQHF
.,TRBJ1-1,TRBV6-1,CASSFGGQGSPEAFF
.,TRBJ1-1,TRBV20-1,CSARRVQAGPRAFF
TRBD2,TRBJ2-3,TRBV29-1,CSVPPAGLAGVVTQYF